This T cell receptor (beta chain) was observed in a study of brain T cells in children with intractable seizures. Whole-study findings and limits: Viral specificity was inferred only from CDR3 similarity; HCMV serostatus was unknown. Absence of clones before surgery may stem from lower sequencing depth.

Before surgery, patients took at least one anti-epileptic drug. Comment on this clone: No antigen is known for it.

The repertoire was sequenced with immunoSEQ multiplex PCR; TCRdb's copy has only in-frame clones and lacks some. This sample has 78,000 or so clones, with around nine tenths found just once. V was cut by 8 bases and J by 3 bases, with 15 bases left in between. In germline, CDR1 is SNHLY, CDR2 FYNNEI. The CDR3 loop spans 14 amino acids. Material: peripheral blood, obtained at surgery. This TCR derives from a girl aged 2 to 9 with Rasmussen encephalitis and intractable seizures. The rearrangement joins TRBV2 to TRBJ2-3; tentatively, D is TRBD2 (6 bases). CDR3 DNA: TGTGCCAGCCCGTTGAGCGGGTCTACAGATACGCAGTATTTT. Encoded protein: CASPLSGSTDTQYF.